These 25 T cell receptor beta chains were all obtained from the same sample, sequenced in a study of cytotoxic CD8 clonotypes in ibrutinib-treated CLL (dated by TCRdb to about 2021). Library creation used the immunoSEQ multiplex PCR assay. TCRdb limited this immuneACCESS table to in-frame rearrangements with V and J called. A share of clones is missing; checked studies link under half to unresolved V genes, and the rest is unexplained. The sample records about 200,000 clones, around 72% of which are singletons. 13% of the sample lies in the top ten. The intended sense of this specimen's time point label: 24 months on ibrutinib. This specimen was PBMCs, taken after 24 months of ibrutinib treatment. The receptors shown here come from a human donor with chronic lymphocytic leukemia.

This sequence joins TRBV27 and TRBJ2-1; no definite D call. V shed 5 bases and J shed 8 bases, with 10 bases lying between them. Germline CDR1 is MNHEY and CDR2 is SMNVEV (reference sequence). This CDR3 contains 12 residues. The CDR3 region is CASSNDADEQFF. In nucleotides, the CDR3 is TGTGCCAGCAGTAACGACGCAGATGAGCAGTTCTTC.

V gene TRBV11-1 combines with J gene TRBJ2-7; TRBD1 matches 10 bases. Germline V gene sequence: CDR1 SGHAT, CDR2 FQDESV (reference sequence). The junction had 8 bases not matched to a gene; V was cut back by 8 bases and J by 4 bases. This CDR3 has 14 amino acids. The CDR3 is CASSLGTGAYEQYF. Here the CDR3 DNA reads TGTGCCAGCTCCCTAGGGACAGGGGCTTACGAGCAGTACTTC.

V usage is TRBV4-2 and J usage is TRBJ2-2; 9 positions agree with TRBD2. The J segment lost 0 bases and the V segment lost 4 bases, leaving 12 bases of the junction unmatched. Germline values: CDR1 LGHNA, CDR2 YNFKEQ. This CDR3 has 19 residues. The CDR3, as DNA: TGTGCCAGCAGCCGCTACTCCGCTAGCGGGGTGACGAACACCGGGGAGCTGTTTTTT. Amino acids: CASSRYSASGVTNTGELFF.

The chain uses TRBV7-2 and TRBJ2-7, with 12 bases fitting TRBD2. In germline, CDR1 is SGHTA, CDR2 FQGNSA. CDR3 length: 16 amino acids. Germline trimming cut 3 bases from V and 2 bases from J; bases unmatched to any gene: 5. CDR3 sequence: CASSFRASGRAYEQYF. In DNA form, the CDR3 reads TGTGCCAGCAGCTTCCGAGCTAGCGGGAGGGCCTACGAGCAGTACTTC. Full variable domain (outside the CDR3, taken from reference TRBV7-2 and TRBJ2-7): GAGVSQSPSNKVTEKGKDVELRCDPISGHTALYWYRQSLGQGLEFLIYFQGNSAPDKSGLPSDRFSAERTGGSVSTLTIQRTQQEDSAVYLCASSFRASGRAYEQYFGPGTRLTVT.

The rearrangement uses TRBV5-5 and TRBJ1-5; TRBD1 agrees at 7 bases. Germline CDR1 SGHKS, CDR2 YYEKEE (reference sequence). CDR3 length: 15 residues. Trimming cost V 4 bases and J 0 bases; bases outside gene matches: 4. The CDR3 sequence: CASSKDRNSNQPQHF. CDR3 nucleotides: TGTGCCAGCAGCAAGGACAGGAATAGCAATCAGCCCCAGCATTTT.

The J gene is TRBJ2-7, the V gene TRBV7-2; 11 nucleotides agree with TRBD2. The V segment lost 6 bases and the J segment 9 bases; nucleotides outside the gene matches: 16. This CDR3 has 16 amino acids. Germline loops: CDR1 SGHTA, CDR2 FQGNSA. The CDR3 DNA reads TGTGCCAGCAGAAAATCGGTAGCGGGAGGGCATTTGGGGCAGTACTTC. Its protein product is CASRKSVAGGHLGQYF.

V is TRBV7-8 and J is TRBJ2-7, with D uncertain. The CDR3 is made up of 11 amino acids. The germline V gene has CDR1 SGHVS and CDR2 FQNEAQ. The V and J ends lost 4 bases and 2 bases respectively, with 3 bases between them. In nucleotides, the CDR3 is TGTGCCAGCAGCTCCCCCTACGAGCAGTACTTC. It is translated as CASSSPYEQYF.

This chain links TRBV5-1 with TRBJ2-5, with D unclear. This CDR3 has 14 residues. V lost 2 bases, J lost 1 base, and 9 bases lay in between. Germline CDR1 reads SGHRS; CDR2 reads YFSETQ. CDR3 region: CASSLQTSQETQYF. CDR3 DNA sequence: TGCGCCAGCAGCTTACAGACATCCCAAGAGACCCAGTACTTC. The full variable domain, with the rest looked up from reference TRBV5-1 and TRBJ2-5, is KAGVTQTPRYLIKTRGQQVTLSCSPISGHRSVSWYQQTPGQGLQFLFEYFSETQRNKGNFPGRFSGRQFSNSRSEMNVSTLELGDSALYLCASSLQTSQETQYFGPGTRLLVL.

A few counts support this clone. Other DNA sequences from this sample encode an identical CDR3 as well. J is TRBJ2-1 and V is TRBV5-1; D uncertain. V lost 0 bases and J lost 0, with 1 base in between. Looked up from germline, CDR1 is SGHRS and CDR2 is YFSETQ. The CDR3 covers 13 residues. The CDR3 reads CASSLGSYNEQFF. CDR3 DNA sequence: TGCGCCAGCAGCTTGGGCTCCTACAATGAGCAGTTCTTC. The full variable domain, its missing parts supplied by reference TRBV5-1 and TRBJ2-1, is KAGVTQTPRYLIKTRGQQVTLSCSPISGHRSVSWYQQTPGQGLQFLFEYFSETQRNKGNFPGRFSGRQFSNSRSEMNVSTLELGDSALYLCASSLGSYNEQFFGPGTRLTVL.

The CDR3 reads CASSLRQGVDYEQYF. CDR3 DNA: TGTGCCAGCAGCTTGAGACAGGGAGTTGACTACGAGCAGTACTTC. J is TRBJ2-7 and V is TRBV7-2; TRBD1 agrees at 7 bases. This CDR3 has 15 residues. Trimming removed 3 bases from V and 3 bases from J; junction bases left unmatched: 8. CDR1 and CDR2 (germline): SGHTA, FQGNSA.

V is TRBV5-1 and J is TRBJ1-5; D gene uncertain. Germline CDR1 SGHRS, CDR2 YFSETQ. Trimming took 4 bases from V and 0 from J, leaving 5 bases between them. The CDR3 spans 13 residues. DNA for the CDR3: TGCGCCAGCAGCGAGAATAGCAATCAGCCCCAGCATTTT. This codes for CASSENSNQPQHF.

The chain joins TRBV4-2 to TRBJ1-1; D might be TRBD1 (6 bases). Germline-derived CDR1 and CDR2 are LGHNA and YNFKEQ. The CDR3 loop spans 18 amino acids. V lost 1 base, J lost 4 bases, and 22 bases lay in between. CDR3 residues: CASSQVRTASPSGTEAFF. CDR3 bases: TGTGCCAGCAGCCAAGTGAGGACAGCGAGTCCTTCTGGCACTGAAGCTTTCTTT.

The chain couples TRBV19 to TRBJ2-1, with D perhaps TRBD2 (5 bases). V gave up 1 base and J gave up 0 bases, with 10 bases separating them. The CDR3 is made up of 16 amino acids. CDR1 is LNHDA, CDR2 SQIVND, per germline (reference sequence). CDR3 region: CASSIVGLSSYNEQFF. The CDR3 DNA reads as TGTGCCAGTAGTATAGTTGGACTCAGCTCCTACAATGAGCAGTTCTTC.

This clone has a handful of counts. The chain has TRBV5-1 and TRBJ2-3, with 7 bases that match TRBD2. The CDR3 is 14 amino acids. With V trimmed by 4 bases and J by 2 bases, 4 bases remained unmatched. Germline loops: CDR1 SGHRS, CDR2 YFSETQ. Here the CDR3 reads CASSLGTNTDTQYF. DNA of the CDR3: TGCGCCAGCAGCCTAGGGACTAACACAGATACGCAGTATTTT.

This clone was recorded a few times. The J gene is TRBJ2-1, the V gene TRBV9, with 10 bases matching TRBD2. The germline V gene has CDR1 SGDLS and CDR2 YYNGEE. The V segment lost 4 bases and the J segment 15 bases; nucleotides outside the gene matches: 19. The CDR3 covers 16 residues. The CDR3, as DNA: TGTGCCAGCAGCAACGCCGGGACTAGCGCGCTAATGGGTCTGTTCTTC. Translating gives CASSNAGTSALMGLFF. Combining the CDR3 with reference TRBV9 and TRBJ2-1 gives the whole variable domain DSGVTQTPKHLITATGQRVTLRCSPRSGDLSVYWYQQSLDQGLQFLIQYYNGEERAKGNILERFSAQQFPDLHSELNLSSLELGDSALYFCASSNAGTSALMGLFFGPGTRLTVL.

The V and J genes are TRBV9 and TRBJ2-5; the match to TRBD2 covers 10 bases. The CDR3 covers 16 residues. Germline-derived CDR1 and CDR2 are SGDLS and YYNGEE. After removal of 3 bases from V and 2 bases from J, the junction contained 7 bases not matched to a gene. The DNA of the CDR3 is TGTGCCAGCAGCGGGAGCGGGAGGGCCGGTCAAGAGACCCAGTACTTC. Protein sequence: CASSGSGRAGQETQYF.

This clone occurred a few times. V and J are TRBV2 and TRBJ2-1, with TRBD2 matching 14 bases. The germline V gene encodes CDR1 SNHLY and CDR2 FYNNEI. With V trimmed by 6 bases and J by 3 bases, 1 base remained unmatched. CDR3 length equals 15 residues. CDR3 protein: CASRGLAGGYNEQFF. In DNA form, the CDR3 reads TGTGCCAGCAGAGGACTAGCGGGAGGCTACAATGAGCAGTTCTTC.

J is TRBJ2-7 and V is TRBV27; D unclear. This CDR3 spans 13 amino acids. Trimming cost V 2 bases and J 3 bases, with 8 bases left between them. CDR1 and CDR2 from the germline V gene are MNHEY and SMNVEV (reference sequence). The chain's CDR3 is CASSLGSYYEQYF. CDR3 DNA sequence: TGTGCCAGCAGTTTAGGCAGCTACTACGAGCAGTACTTC.

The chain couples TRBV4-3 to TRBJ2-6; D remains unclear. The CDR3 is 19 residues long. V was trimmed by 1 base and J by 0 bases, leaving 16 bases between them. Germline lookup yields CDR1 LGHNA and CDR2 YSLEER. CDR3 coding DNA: TGCGCCAGCAGCCAAGCATATACGGGTTCCGTCTCTGGGGCCAACGTCCTGACTTTC. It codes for CASSQAYTGSVSGANVLTF.

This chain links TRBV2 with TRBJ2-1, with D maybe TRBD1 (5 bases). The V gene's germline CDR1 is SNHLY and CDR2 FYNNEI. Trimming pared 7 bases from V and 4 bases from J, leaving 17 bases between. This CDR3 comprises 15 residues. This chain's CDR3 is CASTPDRGGYNEQFF. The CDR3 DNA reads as TGTGCCAGCACCCCTGACAGAGGTGGGTACAATGAGCAGTTCTTC.

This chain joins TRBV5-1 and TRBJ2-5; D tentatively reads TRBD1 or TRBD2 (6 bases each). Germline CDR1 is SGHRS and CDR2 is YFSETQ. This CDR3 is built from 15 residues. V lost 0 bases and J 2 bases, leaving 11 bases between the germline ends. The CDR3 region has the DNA TGCGCCAGCAGCTTGGGCGGAGGGGGGCAAGAGACCCAGTACTTC. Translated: CASSLGGGGQETQYF.

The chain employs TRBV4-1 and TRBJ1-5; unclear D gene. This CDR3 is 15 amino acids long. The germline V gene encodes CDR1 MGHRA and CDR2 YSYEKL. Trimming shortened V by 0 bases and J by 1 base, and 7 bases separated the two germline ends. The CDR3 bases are TGCGCCAGCAGCCAAGATTTTACCAGCAATCAGCCCCAGCATTTT. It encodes CASSQDFTSNQPQHF.

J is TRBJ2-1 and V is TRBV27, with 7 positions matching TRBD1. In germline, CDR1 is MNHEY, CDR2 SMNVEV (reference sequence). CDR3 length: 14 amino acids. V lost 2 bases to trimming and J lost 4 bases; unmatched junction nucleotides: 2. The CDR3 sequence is CASSLRGQYNEQFF. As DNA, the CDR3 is TGTGCCAGCAGTTTACGGGGACAGTACAATGAGCAGTTCTTC.

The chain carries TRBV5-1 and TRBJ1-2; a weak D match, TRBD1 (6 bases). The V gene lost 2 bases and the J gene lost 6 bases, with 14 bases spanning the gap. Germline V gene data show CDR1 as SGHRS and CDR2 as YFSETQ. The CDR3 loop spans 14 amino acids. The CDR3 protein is CASSFFGQSNGYTF. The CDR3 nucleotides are TGCGCCAGCAGCTTCTTTGGACAGTCGAATGGCTACACCTTC.

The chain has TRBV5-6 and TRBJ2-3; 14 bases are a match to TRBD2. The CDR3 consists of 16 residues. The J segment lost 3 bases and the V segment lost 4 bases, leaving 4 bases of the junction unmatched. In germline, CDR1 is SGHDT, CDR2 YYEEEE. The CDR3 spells CASSARLAGGTDTQYF. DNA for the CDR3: TGTGCCAGCAGCGCAAGACTAGCGGGAGGGACAGATACGCAGTATTTT.